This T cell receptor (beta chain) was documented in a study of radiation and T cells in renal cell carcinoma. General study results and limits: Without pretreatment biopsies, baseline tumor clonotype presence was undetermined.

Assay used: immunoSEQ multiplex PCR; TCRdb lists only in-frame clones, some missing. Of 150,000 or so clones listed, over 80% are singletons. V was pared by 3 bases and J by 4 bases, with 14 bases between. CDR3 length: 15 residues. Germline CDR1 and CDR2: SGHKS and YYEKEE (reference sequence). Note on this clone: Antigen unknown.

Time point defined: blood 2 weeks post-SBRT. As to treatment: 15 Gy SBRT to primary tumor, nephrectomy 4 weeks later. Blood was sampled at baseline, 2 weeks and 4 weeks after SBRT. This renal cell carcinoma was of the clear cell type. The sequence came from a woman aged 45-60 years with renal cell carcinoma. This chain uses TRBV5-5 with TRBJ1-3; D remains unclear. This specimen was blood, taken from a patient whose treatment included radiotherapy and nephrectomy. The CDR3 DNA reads TGTGCCAGCAGCTCAGGTTGGGATCTCGGAAACACCATATATTTT. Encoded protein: CASSSGWDLGNTIYF.